Described below is a single T cell receptor (beta chain) sequence and its context. The specificity of this receptor is unknown. The record has no base qualities; no much larger clone is one base away. Reading the label with the study, this specimen's treatment or condition is: live attenuated yellow fever vaccine strain. PBMCs were isolated from peripheral blood using a standard Ficoll-Paque protocol. CD4 and CD8 T-cell fractions were isolated with Dynabeads CD4 and CD8 positive selection kits. TriZol was used to extract RNA from bulk PBMCs, CD4 and CD8 fractions, and dextramer-positive and dextramer-negative fractions. The data were taken from a study of T cells after yellow fever vaccination (dated by TCRdb to the late 2010s). For the wider study: The SMART-Seq v4 Ultra Low Input RNA kit was used to prepare libraries from fractions with low cell numbers. Two healthy male donors, one aged 18 to 30 and one aged 30 to 39 years, were included in the cohort. Blood was collected at multiple timepoints before and after primary and secondary immunization, and bulk PBMC replicates and cell subsets were isolated. Bulk TCR alpha and beta repertoires were sequenced longitudinally to track T-cell clones before and after primary and booster YFV17D yellow fever vaccination.

From cysteine to phenylalanine, the CDR3 is 15 amino acids long. Only CDR3 DNA remains: 45 bases, in frame from the first base. At the junction V is shortened by 0 bases and J by 5 bases, with 13 bases in between. The germline V gene yields LGHNA for CDR1 and YNFKEQ for CDR2. On the study overall, not on this receptor specifically: Only a couple of donors were included in the study, so the extent to which the findings can be generalized is limited. Compared with the primary T-cell response, the secondary T-cell response was weaker but faster, peaking on day 5 rather than day 15. A small fraction of clonotypes appeared in both the CD4 and CD8 compartments, likely as a result of convergent recombination. After the booster, most clones that had expanded after primary vaccination were detected again (approximately 95% of CD4 and 88% of CD8), suggesting broad maintenance of memory. Because abundant contaminating clonotypes from the bulk population could be contained in FACS-sorted repertoires, computational filtering was required.

Sequencing relied on an Illumina NovaSeq 6000. TCR cDNA was made using 5'RACE template switching, a step that added a universal primer site and unique molecular identifiers. Priming for cDNA synthesis came from both the TCR alpha and TCR beta constant segments. Two PCR steps were used to amplify libraries, with sample barcodes and sequencing adapters being added in the second step. Sequencing of the libraries was done on either Illumina HiSeq 2500 (2x100 bp) or NovaSeq (2x150 bp). The paper's processing steps were these. Reads were demultiplexed and collapsed into UMI consensus sequences with MIGEC, and V(D)J alignment was performed with MiXCR. Vaccine-responding clonotypes were defined with edgeR using replicate PBMC samples, requiring FDR below 0.01 and a log2 fold change above 5 up to day 15. Each bulk clonotype received a CD4 or CD8 identity based on whether the sequenced CD4 or CD8 repertoire contained that clonotype at higher abundance. Starting from the raw public reads, TCRdb applied fastp trimming at Q25, assembled clones with MiXCR and retained in-frame beta chains. A single entry per CDR3 protein holds the most common genes and DNA from its merged rows. The V and J calls and clone size are TCRdb's, not the authors'. For this sample the table gives under 200,000 distinct CDR3 sequences, of which approximately 11% were detected only once. Together, the top ten hold about 38% of the sample.

Sequencing was performed on CD8+ T cells sorted from PBMCs, taken 15 days after the yellow fever booster vaccination. This TCR was sampled from a man between 18 and 29 years old who received the YFV17D yellow fever vaccine. The sequence is built from TRBV4-2 and TRBJ1-1, with the identity of the D gene unclear. The nucleotide sequence reads TGTGCCAGCAGCCAAGATCTAGCAACAACTACTGAAGCTTTCTTT. This codes for CASSQDLATTTEAFF.